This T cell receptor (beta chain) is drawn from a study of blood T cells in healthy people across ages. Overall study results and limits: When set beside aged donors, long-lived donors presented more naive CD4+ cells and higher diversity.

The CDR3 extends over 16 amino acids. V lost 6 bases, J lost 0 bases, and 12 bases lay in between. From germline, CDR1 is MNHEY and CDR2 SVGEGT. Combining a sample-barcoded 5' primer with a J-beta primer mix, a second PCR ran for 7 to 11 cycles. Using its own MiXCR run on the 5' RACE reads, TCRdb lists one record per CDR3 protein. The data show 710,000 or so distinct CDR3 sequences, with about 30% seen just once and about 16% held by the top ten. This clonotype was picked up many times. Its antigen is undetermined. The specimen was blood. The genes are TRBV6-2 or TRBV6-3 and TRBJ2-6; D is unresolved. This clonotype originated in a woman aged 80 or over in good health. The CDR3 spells CASRRSQVSGANVLTF. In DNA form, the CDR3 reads TGTGCCAGCAGGAGGAGCCAGGTCTCTGGGGCCAACGTCCTGACTTTC.